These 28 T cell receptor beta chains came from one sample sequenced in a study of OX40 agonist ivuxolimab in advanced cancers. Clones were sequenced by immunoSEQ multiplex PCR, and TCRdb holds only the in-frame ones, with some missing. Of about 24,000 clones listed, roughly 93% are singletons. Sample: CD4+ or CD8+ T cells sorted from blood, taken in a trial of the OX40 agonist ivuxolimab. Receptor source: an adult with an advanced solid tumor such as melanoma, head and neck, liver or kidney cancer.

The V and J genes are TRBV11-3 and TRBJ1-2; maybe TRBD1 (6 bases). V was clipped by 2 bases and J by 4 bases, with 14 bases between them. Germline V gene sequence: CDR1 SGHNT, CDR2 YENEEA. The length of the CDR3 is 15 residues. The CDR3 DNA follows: TGTGCCAGCAGCTTACAGGGGCCGGCAGGCTATGGCTACACCTTC. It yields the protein CASSLQGPAGYGYTF.

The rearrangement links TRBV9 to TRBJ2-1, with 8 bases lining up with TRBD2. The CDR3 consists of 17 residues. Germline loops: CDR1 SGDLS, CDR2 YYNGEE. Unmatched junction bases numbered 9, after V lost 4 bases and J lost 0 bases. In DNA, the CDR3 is TGTGCCAGCAGCTTACGCCCCGGGACTAGCTCCTACAATGAGCAGTTCTTC. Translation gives CASSLRPGTSSYNEQFF. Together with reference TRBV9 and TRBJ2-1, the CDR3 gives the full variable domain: DSGVTQTPKHLITATGQRVTLRCSPRSGDLSVYWYQQSLDQGLQFLIQYYNGEERAKGNILERFSAQQFPDLHSELNLSSLELGDSALYFCASSLRPGTSSYNEQFFGPGTRLTVL.

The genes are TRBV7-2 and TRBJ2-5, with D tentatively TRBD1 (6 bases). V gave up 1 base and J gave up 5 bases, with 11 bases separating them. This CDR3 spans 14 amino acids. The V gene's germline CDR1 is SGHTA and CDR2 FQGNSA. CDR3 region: CASSLVGGTETQYF. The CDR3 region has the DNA TGTGCCAGCAGCTTAGTTGGGGGCACGGAGACCCAGTACTTC.

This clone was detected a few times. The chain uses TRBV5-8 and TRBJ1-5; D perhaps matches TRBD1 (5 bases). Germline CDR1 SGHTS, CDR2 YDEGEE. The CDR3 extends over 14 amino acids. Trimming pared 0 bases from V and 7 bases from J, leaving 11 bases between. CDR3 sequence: CASSLEGVRQPQHF. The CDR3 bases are TGTGCCAGCAGCTTGGAAGGGGTTAGGCAGCCCCAGCATTTT.

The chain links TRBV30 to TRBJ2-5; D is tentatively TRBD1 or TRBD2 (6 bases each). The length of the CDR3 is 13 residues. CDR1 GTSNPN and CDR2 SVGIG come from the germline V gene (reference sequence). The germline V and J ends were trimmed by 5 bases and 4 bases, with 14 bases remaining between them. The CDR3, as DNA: TGTGCCTGGGGGAAGGGGGGCATAGAGACCCAGTACTTC. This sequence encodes CAWGKGGIETQYF. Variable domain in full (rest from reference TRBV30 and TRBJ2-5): SQTIHQWPATLVQPVGSPLSLECTVEGTSNPNLYWYRQAAGRGLQLLFYSVGIGQISSEVPQNLSASRPQDRQFILSSKKLLLSDSGFYLCAWGKGGIETQYFGPGTRLLVL.

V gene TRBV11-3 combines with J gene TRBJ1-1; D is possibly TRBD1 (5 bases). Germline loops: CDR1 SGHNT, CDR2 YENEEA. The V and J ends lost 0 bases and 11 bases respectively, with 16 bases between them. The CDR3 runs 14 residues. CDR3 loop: CASSLDDGTGGAFF. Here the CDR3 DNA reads TGTGCCAGCAGCTTAGATGATGGGACCGGGGGGGCTTTCTTT.

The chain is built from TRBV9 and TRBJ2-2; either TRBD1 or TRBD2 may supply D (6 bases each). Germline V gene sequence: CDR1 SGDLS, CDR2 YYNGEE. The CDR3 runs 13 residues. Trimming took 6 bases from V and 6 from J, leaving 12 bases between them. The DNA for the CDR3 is TGTGCCAGCACTAGGGGGGAGCCCGGGGAGCTGTTTTTT. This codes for CASTRGEPGELFF.

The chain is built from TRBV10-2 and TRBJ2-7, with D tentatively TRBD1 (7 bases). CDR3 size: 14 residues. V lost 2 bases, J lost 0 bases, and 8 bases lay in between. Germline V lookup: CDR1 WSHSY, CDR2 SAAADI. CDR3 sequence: CASSEQGGSYEQYF. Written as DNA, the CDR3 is TGCGCCAGCAGTGAGCAGGGGGGCTCCTACGAGCAGTACTTC.

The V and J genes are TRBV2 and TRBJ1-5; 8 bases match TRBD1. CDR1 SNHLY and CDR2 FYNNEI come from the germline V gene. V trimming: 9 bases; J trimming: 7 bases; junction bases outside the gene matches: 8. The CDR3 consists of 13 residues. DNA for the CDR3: TGTGCCAGTCAGGGGGCGCTGAGGCAGCCCCAGCATTTT. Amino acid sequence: CASQGALRQPQHF.

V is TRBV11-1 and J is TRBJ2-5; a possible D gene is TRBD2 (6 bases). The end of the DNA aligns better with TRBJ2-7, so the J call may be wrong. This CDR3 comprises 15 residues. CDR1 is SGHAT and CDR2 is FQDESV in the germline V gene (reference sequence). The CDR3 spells CASSSVGGIMYEQYF. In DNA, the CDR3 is TGTGCCAGCAGCTCCGTCGGAGGGATTATGTACGAGCAGTACTTC.

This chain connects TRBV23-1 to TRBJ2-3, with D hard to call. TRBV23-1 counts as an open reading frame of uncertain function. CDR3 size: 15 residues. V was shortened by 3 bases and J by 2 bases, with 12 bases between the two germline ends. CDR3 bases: TGCGCCAGCAGTCAGGTCCCGCAGTCCACAGATACGCAGTATTTT. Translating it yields CASSQVPQSTDTQYF.

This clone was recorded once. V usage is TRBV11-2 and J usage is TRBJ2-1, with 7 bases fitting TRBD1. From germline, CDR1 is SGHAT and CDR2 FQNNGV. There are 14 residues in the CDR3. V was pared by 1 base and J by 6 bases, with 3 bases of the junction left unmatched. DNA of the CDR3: TGTGCCAGCAGCTTAGTAGCAGGGGGCAATGAGCAGTTCTTC. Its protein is CASSLVAGGNEQFF.

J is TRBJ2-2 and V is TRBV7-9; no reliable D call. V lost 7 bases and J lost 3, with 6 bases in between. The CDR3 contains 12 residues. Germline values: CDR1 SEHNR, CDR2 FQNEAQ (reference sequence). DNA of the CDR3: TGTGCCAGCACCGCTGACACCGGGGAGCTGTTTTTT. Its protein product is CASTADTGELFF.

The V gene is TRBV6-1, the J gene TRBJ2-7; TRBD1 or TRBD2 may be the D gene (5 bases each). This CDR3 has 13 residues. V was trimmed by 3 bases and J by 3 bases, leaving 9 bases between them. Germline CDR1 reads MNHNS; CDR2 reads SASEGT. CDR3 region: CASSEGDIYEQYF. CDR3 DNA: TGTGCCAGCAGTGAGGGGGATATCTACGAGCAGTACTTC.

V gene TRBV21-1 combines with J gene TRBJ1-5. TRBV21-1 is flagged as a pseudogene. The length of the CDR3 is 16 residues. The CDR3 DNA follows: TGTGCCAGCAGCGTTCAGGGCGGAGGGGCGGGGCAGCCCCAGCATTTT. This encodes CASSVQGGGAGQPQHF.

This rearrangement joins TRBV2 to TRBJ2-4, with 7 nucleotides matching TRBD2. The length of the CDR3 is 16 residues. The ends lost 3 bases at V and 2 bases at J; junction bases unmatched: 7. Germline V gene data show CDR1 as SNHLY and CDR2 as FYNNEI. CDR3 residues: CASSEGEGSTKNIQYF. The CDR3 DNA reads TGTGCCAGCAGTGAGGGGGAGGGATCTACCAAAAACATTCAGTACTTC.

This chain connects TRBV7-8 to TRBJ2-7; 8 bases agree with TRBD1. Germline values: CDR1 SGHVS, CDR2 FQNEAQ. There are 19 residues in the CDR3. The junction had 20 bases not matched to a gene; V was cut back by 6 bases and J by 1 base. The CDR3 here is CASSPFRQGLDRRSYEQYF. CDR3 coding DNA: TGTGCCAGCAGTCCTTTCCGACAGGGGTTAGACCGGAGGTCCTACGAGCAGTACTTC. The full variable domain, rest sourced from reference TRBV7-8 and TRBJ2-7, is GAGVSQSPRYKVAKRGQDVALRCDPISGHVSLFWYQQALGQGPEFLTYFQNEAQLDKSGLPSDRFFAERPEGSVSTLKIQRTQQEDSAVYLCASSPFRQGLDRRSYEQYFGPGTRLTVT.

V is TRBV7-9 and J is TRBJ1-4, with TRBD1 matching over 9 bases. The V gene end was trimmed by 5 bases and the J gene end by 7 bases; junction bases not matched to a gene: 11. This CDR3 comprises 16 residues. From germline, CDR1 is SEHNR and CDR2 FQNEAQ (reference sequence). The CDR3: CASSVRDRDWSEKLFF. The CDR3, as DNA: TGTGCCAGCAGCGTCCGGGACAGGGATTGGAGTGAAAAACTGTTTTTT.

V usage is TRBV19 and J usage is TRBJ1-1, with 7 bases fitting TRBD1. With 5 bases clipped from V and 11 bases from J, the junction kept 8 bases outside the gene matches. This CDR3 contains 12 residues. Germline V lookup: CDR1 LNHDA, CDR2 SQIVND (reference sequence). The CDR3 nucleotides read TGTGCCAGTAGTCCACTAGAGGGGGCCGCTTTCTTT. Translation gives CASSPLEGAAFF.

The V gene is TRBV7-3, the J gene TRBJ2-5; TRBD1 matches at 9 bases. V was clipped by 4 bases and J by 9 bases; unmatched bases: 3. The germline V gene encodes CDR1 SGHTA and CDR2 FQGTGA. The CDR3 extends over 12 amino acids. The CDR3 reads CASSSTGGAQYF. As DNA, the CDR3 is TGTGCCAGCAGCTCGACAGGGGGGGCCCAGTACTTC.

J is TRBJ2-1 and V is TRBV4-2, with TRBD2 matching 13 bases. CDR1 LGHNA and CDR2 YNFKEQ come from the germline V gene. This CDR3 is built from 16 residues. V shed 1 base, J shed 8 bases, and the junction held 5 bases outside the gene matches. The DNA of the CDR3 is TGTGCCAGCAGCCAAGGGACTAGCGGGAGTTCCTATGAGCAGTTCTTC. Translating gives CASSQGTSGSSYEQFF.

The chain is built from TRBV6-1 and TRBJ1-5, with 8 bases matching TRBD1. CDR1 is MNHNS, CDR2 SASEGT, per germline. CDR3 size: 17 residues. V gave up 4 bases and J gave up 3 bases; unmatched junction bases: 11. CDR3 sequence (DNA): TGTGCCAGCAGTGTTACAGCAGGGGGCCCTTCCAATCAGCCCCAGCATTTT. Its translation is CASSVTAGGPSNQPQHF.

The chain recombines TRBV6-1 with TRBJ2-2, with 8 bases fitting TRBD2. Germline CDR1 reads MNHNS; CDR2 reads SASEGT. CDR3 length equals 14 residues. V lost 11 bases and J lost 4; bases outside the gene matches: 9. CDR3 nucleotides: TGTGCCTCATTAAGCGGGAGTGGCACCGGGGAGCTGTTTTTT. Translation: CASLSGSGTGELFF.

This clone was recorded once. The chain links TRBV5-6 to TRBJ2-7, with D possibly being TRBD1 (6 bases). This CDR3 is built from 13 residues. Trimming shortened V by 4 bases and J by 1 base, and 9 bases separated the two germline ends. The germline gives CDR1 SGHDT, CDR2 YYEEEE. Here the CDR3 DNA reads TGTGCCAGCAGCACTGGACAGTCCTACGAGCAGTACTTC. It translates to CASSTGQSYEQYF. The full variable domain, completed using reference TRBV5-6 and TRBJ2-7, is DAGVTQSPTHLIKTRGQQVTLRCSPKSGHDTVSWYQQALGQGPQFIFQYYEEEERQRGNFPDRFSGHQFPNYSSELNVNALLLGDSALYLCASSTGQSYEQYFGPGTRLTVT.

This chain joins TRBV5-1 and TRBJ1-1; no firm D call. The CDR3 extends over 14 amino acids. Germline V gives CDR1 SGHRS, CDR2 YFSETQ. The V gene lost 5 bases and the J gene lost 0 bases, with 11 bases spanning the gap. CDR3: CASRVEILNTEAFF. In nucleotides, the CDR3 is TGCGCCAGCAGAGTGGAGATACTGAACACTGAAGCTTTCTTT.

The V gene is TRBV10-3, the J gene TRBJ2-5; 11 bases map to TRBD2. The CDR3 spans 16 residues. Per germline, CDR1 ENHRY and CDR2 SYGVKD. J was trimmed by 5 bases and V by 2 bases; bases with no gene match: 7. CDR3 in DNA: TGTGCCATCAGTGAGGAATCTCCTAGCGGGGGGGAGACCCAGTACTTC. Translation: CAISEESPSGGETQYF.

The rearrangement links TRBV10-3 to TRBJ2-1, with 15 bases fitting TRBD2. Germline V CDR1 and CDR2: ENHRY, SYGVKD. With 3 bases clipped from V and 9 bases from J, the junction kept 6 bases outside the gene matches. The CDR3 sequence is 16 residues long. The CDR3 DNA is TGTGCCATCAGTGACCGGACTAGCGGGAGGGGGACTGAGCAGTTCTTC. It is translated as CAISDRTSGRGTEQFF.

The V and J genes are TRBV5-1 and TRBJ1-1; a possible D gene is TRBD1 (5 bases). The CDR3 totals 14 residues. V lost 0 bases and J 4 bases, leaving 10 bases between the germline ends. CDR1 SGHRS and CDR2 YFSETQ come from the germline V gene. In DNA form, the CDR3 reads TGCGCCAGCAGCTTGGACGGGGACCTCACTGAAGCTTTCTTT. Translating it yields CASSLDGDLTEAFF.